This T cell receptor (beta chain) was documented in a study of cytomegalovirus exposure and HLA in healthy donors. With 60 Vbeta and 13 Jbeta primers, the PCR was carried out. The table came from immunoSEQ multiplex PCR; TCRdb's copy has only in-frame clones and leaves some out. The clone table shows roughly 100,000 clones, with the ten largest holding roughly 14%. A word on this clone: No antigen is known for it.

Study conclusions and caveats: There were some public TCRs occurring in many donors, but most TCR sequences were rare. The productive fraction for most TCR beta V segments was about 87% or about 30% in an earlier analysis. Differences between HLA loci emerged in a later analysis of TCR association rates, with DRB1 most and HLA-C fewest.

CDR3 size: 18 residues. Looked up from germline, CDR1 is SGHDN and CDR2 is FVKESK. The V segment lost 0 bases and the J segment 7 bases; nucleotides outside the gene matches: 7. Sequenced input: PBMCs. This receptor was identified in a man aged 50 to 59 in good health and CMV-seropositive. The V call is TRBV14, the J call TRBJ2-1; 15 bases are a match to TRBD2. CDR3 sequence (DNA): TGTGCCAGCAGCCAAGACCCCTGGACTAGCGGGAGGGGGAATGAGCAGTTCTTC. It yields the protein CASSQDPWTSGRGNEQFF.